This T cell receptor beta chain derives from a study of T cell responses to AZD1222 COVID-19 vaccine. This table comes from immunoSEQ multiplex PCR, and its TCRdb copy is limited to in-frame clones, with some not included. The sample includes some 87,000 clones, 80% to 90% of them seen just once. V shed 5 bases and J shed 6 bases, with 14 bases lying between them. The CDR3 contains 13 residues. Per the germline V gene, CDR1 is LGHNT and CDR2 is FRNRAP. This receptor was identified in an adult in good health. The chain couples TRBV12-5 to TRBJ2-7, with D tentatively TRBD1 (7 bases). This specimen was peripheral blood, taken on day 0 of AZD1222 vaccination. DNA for the CDR3: TGTGCTAGTGGTCAGGGGGAGGCCCGCGAGCAGTACTTC. Amino acid sequence: CASGQGEAREQYF.